This TCR beta chain was identified during a study of T cell responses to AZD1222 COVID-19 vaccine. Study results and limitations: Baseline serostatus was positive in only six or seven AZD1222 recipients.

Worth noting for this clone: Its matching antigen is unknown.

Produced via immunoSEQ multiplex PCR; TCRdb's table is partial and in-frame only. Of approximately 150,000 clones listed, 89% are singletons. This material consisted of peripheral blood, taken 28 days after the second AZD1222 dose. This TCR was sampled from an adult who received the AZD1222 COVID-19 vaccine.

In DNA form, the CDR3 reads TGTGCCAGCAGCTTGGGACAGATACGCCGGAACTACAATGAGCAGTTCTTC. Translated, it gives CASSLGQIRRNYNEQFF. The J gene is TRBJ2-1, the V gene TRBV5-5, with D maybe TRBD1 (5 bases). The CDR3 spans 17 residues. Germline V gene sequence: CDR1 SGHKS, CDR2 YYEKEE (reference sequence). Trimming stripped 0 bases from V and 3 bases from J, with 16 bases between.